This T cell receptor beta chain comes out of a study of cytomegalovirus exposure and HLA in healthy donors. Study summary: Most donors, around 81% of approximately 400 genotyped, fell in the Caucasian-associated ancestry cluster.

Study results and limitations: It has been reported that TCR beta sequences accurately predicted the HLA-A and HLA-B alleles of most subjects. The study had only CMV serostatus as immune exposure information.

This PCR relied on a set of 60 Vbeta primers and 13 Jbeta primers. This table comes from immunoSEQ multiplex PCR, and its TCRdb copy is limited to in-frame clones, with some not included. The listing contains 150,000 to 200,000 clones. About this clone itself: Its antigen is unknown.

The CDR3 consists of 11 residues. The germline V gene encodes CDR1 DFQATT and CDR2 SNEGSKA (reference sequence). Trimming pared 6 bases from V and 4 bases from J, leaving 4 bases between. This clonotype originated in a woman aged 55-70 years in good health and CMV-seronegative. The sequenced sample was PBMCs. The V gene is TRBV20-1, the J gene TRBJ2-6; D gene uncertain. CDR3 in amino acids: CSASGANVLTF. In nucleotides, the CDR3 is TGCAGTGCCTCGGGGGCCAACGTCCTGACTTTC.